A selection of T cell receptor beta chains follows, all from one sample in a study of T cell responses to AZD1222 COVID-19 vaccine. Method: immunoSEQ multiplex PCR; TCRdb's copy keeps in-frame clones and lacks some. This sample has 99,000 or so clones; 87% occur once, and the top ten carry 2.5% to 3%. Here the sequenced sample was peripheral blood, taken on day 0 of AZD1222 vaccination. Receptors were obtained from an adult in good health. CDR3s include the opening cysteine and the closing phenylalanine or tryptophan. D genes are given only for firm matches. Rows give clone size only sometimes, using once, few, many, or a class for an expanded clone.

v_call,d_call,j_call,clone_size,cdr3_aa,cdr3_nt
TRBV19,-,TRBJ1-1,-,CASTARGGNTEAFF,TGTGCCAGTACCGCCCGGGGGGGAAACACTGAAGCTTTCTTT
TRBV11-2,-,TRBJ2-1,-,CASSLVLSSYNEQFF,TGTGCCAGCAGCTTAGTGCTGAGCTCCTACAATGAGCAGTTCTTC
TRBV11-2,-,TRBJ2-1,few,CASSLGSLGLTSYNEQFF,TGTGCCAGCAGCTTAGGGAGTTTGGGACTGACCTCCTACAATGAGCAGTTCTTC
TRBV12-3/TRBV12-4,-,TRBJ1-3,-,CASGIGNTIYF,TGTGCCAGCGGTATCGGAAACACCATATATTTT
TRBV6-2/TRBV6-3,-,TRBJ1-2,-,CASSSTRQTSITNYGYTF,TGTGCCAGCAGTTCGACCCGACAGACAAGTATTACTAACTATGGCTACACCTTC
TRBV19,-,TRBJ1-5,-,CASSSLRSTVLRNQPQHF,TGTGCCAGTTCCTCCCTACGTTCGACAGTACTCCGCAATCAGCCCCAGCATTTT
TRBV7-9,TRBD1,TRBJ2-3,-,CASSLAGGRDTQYF,TGTGCCAGCAGCTTAGCAGGGGGCCGTGATACGCAGTATTTT
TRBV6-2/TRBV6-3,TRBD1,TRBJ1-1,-,CASSYDRAAFF,TGTGCCAGCAGTTACGACAGGGCGGCTTTCTTT
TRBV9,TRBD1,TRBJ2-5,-,CASSTDRGSQTQYF,TGTGCCAGCAGCACTGACAGGGGGAGCCAGACCCAGTACTTC
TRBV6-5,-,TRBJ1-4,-,CASSSPGQSNEKLFF,TGTGCCAGCAGTTCCCCAGGACAGTCAAATGAAAAACTGTTTTTT
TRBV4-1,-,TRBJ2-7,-,CASSYEHFEQGAYYEQYF,TGCGCCAGCAGTTACGAGCATTTCGAACAGGGAGCTTACTACGAGCAGTACTTC
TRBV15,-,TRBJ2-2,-,CATSQVNTGELFF,TGTGCCACCAGTCAGGTGAACACCGGGGAGCTGTTTTTT
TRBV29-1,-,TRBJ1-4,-,CSAQRANEKLFF,TGCAGCGCACAGAGAGCTAATGAAAAACTGTTTTTT
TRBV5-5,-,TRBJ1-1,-,CASSQGSALFEAFF,TGTGCCAGCAGCCAAGGGTCGGCCCTATTTGAAGCTTTCTTT
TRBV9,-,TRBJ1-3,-,CASSAGPLSGNTIYF,TGTGCCAGCAGCGCCGGACCGCTCTCTGGAAACACCATATATTTT
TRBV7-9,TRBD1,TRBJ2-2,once,CASKRSDRTAGELFF,TGTGCCAGCAAAAGGTCGGACAGGACGGCTGGGGAGCTGTTTTTT
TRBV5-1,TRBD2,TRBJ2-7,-,CASSLSGGPFYEQYF,TGCGCCAGCAGCCTGTCGGGGGGACCTTTCTACGAGCAGTACTTC
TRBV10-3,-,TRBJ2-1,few,CAIMGGAGYNEQFF,TGTGCCATCATGGGCGGGGCAGGTTACAATGAGCAGTTCTTC
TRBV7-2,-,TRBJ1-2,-,CASSPGQGTGYTF,TGTGCCAGCAGCCCTGGGCAGGGCACTGGCTACACCTTC
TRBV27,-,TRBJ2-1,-,CASSLSGARANEQFF,TGTGCCAGCAGTTTATCGGGGGCCAGGGCCAATGAGCAGTTCTTC
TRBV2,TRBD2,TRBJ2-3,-,CASRAPGLDTDTQYF,TGTGCCAGCAGGGCCCCGGGACTAGACACAGATACGCAGTATTTT
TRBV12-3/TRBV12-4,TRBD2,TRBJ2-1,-,CASSFGLANEQFF,TGTGCCAGCAGTTTTGGACTAGCCAATGAGCAGTTCTTC
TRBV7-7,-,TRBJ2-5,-,CASSLDGIRETQYF,TGTGCTAGCAGCTTAGACGGGATCCGGGAGACCCAGTACTTC
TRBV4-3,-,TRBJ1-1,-,CASSQPGQRNTEAFF,TGCGCCAGCAGCCAACCCGGACAGAGGAACACTGAAGCTTTCTTT
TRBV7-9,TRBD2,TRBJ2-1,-,CASSRPGSLAGNYNEQFF,TGTGCCAGCAGCCGCCCTGGGTCCCTAGCGGGGAACTACAATGAGCAGTTCTTC
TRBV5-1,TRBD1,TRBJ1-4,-,CASSLYRDRNEKLFF,TGTGCCAGCAGCCTGTACCGGGACAGGAATGAAAAACTGTTTTTT
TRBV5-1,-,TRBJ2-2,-,CASSGREFSTGELFF,TGTGCCAGCAGCGGGCGGGAATTTTCCACCGGGGAGCTGTTTTTT
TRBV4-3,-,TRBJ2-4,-,CASSQERGPSLQYF,TGCGCCAGCAGCCAAGAGAGGGGCCCCTCCCTTCAGTACTTC
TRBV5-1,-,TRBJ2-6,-,CASGGLSGANVLTF,TGTGCCAGCGGAGGTCTCTCTGGGGCCAACGTCCTGACTTTC
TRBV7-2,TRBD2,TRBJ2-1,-,CASSLFPGGYNEQFF,TGTGCCAGCAGCTTATTCCCGGGGGGGTACAATGAGCAGTTCTTC
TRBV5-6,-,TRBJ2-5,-,CASRYGQQETQYF,TGTGCCAGCAGGTACGGACAGCAAGAGACCCAGTACTTC
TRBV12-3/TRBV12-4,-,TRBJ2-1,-,CASGLAGPEEQFF,TGTGCCAGCGGCCTTGCGGGTCCGGAAGAGCAGTTCTTC
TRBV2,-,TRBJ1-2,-,CASSTEGGRGANYGYTF,TGTGCCAGCAGTACGGAGGGGGGGCGTGGAGCTAACTATGGCTACACCTTC
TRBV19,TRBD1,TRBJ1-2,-,CASTPSKPTTGVYGYTF,TGTGCCAGTACCCCTTCAAAGCCCACGACAGGGGTCTATGGCTACACCTTC
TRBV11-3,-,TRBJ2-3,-,CASSLGRERADTQYF,TGTGCCAGCAGCTTAGGCAGGGAAAGGGCAGATACGCAGTATTTT
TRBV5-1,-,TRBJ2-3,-,CARVRAQNTDTQYF,TGTGCCAGGGTGCGTGCACAGAACACAGATACGCAGTATTTT